Sequencing of this T cell receptor beta chain was carried out in a study of T cell changes during pregnancy in multiple sclerosis. V gave up 2 bases and J gave up 7 bases; unmatched junction bases: 7. CDR3 length: 14 residues. Germline V gene sequence: CDR1 MDHEN, CDR2 SYDVKM. Some clones are missing from TCRdb's copy, which holds only in-frame ones; the method was immunoSEQ multiplex PCR. The data hold approximately 70,000 clones, with 92% observed a single time. This sequence originates from a female donor in good health, enrolled as a control in a pregnancy study. Sequences were derived from peripheral blood, sampled in the second trimester of pregnancy. The chain has TRBV28 and TRBJ2-7; TRBD2 matches 8 bases. CDR3 region: CASSLTAGAGEQYF. The CDR3 DNA follows: TGTGCCAGCAGTTTAACAGCGGGAGCTGGGGAGCAGTACTTC.